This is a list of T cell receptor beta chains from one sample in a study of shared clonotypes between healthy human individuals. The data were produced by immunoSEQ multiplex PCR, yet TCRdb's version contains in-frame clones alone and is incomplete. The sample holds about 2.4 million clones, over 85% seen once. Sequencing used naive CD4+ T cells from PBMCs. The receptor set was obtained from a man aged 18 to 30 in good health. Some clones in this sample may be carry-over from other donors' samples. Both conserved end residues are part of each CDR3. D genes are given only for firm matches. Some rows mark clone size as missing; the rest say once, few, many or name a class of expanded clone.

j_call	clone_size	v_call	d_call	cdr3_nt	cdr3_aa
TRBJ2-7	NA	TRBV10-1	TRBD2	TGCGCCAGCAGTGAGTCTACAGCGGGAGGCGCCTACGAGCAGTACTTC	CASSESTAGGAYEQYF
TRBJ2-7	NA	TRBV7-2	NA	TGTGCCAGCAGCCCCTCCTACGAGCAGTACTTC	CASSPSYEQYF
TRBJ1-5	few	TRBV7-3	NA	TGTGCCAGCAGCATGGGACCTAATCAGCCCCAGCATTTT	CASSMGPNQPQHF
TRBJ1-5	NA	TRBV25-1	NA	TGTGCCAGCAGTGAACCGGATAGCAATCAGCCCCAGCATTTT	CASSEPDSNQPQHF
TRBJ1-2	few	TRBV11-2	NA	TGTGCCAGCAGCAGAGGGTACTATGGCTACACCTTC	CASSRGYYGYTF
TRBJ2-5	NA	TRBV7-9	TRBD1	TGTGCCAGCAGCCACAGGGGTCACCAAGAGACCCAGTACTTC	CASSHRGHQETQYF
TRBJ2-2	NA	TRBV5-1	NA	TGCGCCAGCAGTTACACTAGCTCGGGAGCCGGGGAGCTGTTTTTT	CASSYTSSGAGELFF
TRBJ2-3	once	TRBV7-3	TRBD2	TGTGCCAGCAGCTTGGGGATAGCGGGAGGGGCAGATACGCAGTATTTT	CASSLGIAGGADTQYF
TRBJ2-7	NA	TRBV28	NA	TGTGCCACCCTGGGGGAGGTCGAGCAGTACTTC	CATLGEVEQYF
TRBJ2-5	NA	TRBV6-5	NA	TGTGCCAGCAGTTACATGGCGGCGAACCAAGAGACCCAGTACTTC	CASSYMAANQETQYF
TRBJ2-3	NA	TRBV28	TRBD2	TGTGCCAGCAGTTTCTTAACATTTCGGGGAGCGGGAGGGCCGAGGGATACGCAGTATTTT	CASSFLTFRGAGGPRDTQYF
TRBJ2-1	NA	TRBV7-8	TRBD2	TGTGCCAGCAGCTTACTAACTAGCGGGAGTATCAATGAGCAGTTCTTC	CASSLLTSGSINEQFF
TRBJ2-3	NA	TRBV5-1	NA	TGCGCCAGCAGCTTGACGTCCTCCGCCGGAAGCACAGATACGCAGTATTTT	CASSLTSSAGSTDTQYF
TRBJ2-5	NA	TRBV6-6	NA	TGTGCCAGCAGTTCCTCGGGGCTTGGGACCCAGTACTTC	CASSSSGLGTQYF
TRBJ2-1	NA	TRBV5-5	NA	TGTGCCAGCAGACTCGGGGCAGGGATTTACAATGAGCAGTTCTTC	CASRLGAGIYNEQFF
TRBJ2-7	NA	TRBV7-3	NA	TGTGCCAGCAGCTTTGATGCCTACGAGCAGTACTTC	CASSFDAYEQYF
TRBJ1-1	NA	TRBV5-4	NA	TGTGCCAGCAGCTTGTTGTCGAGGAACACTGAAGCTTTCTTT	CASSLLSRNTEAFF
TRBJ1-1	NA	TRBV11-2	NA	TGTGCCAGCAGCTTGAGACAGAACACTGAAGCTTTCTTT	CASSLRQNTEAFF
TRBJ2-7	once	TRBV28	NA	TGTGCCCAGCTGTGTATCGGTAGGGGATCGTGGCCCTACGAGCAGTACTTC	CAQLCIGRGSWPYEQYF
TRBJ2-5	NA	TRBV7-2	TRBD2	TGTGCCAGCAGCCGTAGCGGGAGCCTAGAGACCCAGTACTTC	CASSRSGSLETQYF
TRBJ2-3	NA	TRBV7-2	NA	TGTGCCAGCACCCCGGGGTATGGCACAGATACGCAGTATTTT	CASTPGYGTDTQYF
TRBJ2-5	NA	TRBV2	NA	TGTGCCAGCAACCGACAGTCCCAAGAGACCCAGTACTTC	CASNRQSQETQYF
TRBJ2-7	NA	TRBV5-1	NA	TGCGCCAGCAGCCTCACCGGGACTGCCAACGAGCAGTACTTC	CASSLTGTANEQYF
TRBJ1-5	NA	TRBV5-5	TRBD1	TGTGCCAGCAGCTTGGAACCGGGACAGGGAGGGGGTCAGCCCCAGCATTTT	CASSLEPGQGGGQPQHF
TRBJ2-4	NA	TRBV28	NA	TGTGCCAGCAGTTACCAGAGACGGACAGCCAAAAACATTCAGTACTTC	CASSYQRRTAKNIQYF
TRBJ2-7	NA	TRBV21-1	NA	TGTGCCAGCAGCAAAGAGTTCGGGATCGCCCACGAGCAGTACTTC	CASSKEFGIAHEQYF